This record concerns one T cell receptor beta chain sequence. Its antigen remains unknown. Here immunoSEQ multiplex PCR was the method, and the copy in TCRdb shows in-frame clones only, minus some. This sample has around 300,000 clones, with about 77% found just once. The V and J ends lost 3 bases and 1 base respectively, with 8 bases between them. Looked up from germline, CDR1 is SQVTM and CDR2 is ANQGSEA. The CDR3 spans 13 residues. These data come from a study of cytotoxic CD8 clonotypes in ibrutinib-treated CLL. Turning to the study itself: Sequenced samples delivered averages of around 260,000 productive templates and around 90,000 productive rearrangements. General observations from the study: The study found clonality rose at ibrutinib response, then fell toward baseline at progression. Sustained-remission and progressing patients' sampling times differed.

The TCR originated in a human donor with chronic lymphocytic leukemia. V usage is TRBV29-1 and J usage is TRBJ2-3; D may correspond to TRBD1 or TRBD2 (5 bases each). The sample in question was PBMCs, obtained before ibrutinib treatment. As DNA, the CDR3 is TGCAGCGTTGACGTGGGGGGCACAGATACGCAGTATTTT. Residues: CSVDVGGTDTQYF.